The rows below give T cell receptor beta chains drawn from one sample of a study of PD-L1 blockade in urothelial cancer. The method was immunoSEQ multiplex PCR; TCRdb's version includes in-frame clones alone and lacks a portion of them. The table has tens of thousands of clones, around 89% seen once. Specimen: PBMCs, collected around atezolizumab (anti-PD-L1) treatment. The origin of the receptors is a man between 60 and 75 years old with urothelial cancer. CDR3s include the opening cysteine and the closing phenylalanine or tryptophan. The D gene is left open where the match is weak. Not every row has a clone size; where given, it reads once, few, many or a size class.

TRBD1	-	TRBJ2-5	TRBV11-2	CASSFGQGARKTQYF	TGTGCCAGCAGCTTCGGACAGGGGGCTCGGAAGACCCAGTACTTC
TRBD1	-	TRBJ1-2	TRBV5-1	CASRTGQGSNYGYTF	TGCGCCAGCAGAACGGGACAGGGTAGCAACTATGGCTACACCTTC
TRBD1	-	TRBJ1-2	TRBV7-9	CASSLGGTERNGYTF	TGTGCCAGCAGCTTAGGGGGGACAGAGAGGAATGGCTACACCTTC
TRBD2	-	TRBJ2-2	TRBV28	CASISWGGVSGELFF	TGTGCCAGCATCTCATGGGGGGGTGTATCCGGGGAGCTGTTTTTT
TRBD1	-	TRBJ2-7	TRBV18	CASSTTGGSSYEQYF	TGTGCCAGCTCAACGACAGGGGGAAGCTCCTACGAGCAGTACTTC
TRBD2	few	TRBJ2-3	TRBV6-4	CASSLAGGGTDTQYF	TGTGCCAGCAGCCTAGCGGGGGGTGGCACAGATACGCAGTATTTT
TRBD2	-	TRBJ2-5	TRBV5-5	CASSLSSGTQETQYF	TGTGCCAGCAGCTTGAGTAGCGGGACGCAAGAGACCCAGTACTTC
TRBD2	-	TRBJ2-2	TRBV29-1	CSVDPSGGNTGELFF	TGCAGCGTGGACCCGAGCGGGGGGAACACCGGGGAGCTGTTTTTT
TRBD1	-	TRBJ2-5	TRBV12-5	CASGSGTGGLETQYF	TGTGCTAGTGGTTCCGGGACAGGGGGTTTGGAGACCCAGTACTTC
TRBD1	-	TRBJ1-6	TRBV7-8	CASSLLTGNSPLHF	TGTGCCAGCAGCTTACTGACAGGGAATTCACCCCTCCACTTT
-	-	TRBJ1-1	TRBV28	CAGGPSEAAFF	TGTGCCGGCGGGCCCTCCGAAGCAGCTTTCTTT
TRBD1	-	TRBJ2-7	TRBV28	CASSGTGGLNEQYF	TGTGCCAGCAGTGGGACAGGGGGCTTGAACGAGCAGTACTTC
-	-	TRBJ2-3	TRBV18	CASSPPRPGRTDTQYF	TGTGCCAGCTCACCGCCACGCCCAGGGAGGACAGATACGCAGTATTTT
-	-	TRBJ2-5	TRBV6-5	CASRPVGVQETQYF	TGTGCCAGCAGGCCCGTGGGAGTTCAAGAGACCCAGTACTTC
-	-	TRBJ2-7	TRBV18	CASSPNGNEQYF	TGTGCCAGCTCACCCAACGGGAACGAGCAGTACTTC
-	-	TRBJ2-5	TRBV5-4	CASSLLAQAPQETQYF	TGTGCCAGCAGCCTCTTAGCCCAAGCCCCGCAAGAGACCCAGTACTTC
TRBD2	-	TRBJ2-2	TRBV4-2	CASSQEPGLAGGSTGELFF	TGTGCCAGCAGCCAAGAACCGGGACTAGCGGGGGGGAGCACCGGGGAGCTGTTTTTT
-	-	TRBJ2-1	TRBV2	CASSEVISGGNEQFF	TGTGCCAGCAGTGAAGTGATTAGCGGAGGAAATGAGCAGTTCTTC
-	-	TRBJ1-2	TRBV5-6	CASSFSGPGGYYGYTF	TGTGCCAGCAGCTTTTCGGGCCCCGGGGGTTACTATGGCTACACCTTC
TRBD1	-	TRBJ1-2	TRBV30	CAWTSGRGQGVRYTF	TGTGCCTGGACCTCGGGTCGGGGACAGGGAGTGCGCTACACCTTC
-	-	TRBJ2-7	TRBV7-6	CASSPFGGAAYEQYF	TGTGCCAGCAGCCCCTTTGGGGGGGCCGCCTACGAGCAGTACTTC
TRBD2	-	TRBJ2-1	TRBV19	CASSIKAGGGGEQFF	TGTGCCAGTAGTATAAAAGCGGGAGGGGGAGGTGAGCAGTTCTTC
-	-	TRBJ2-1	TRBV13	CASSLGRGEQFF	TGTGCCAGCAGCTTAGGGCGGGGAGAGCAGTTCTTC
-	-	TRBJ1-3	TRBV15	CATSPNYANTIYF	TGTGCCACCAGCCCTAACTATGCAAACACCATATATTTT
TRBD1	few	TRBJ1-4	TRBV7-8	CASSLGTENYNEKLFF	TGTGCCAGCAGCTTGGGGACAGAAAACTATAATGAAAAACTGTTTTTT
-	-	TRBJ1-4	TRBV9	CASSVGIGTPTNEKLFF	TGTGCCAGCAGCGTAGGTATTGGGACACCAACTAATGAAAAACTGTTTTTT
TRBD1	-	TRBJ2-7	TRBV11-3	CASSPDGTGGPYEQYF	TGTGCCAGCAGCCCGGACGGGACAGGGGGTCCCTACGAGCAGTACTTC
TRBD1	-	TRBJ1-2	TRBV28	CASSQGQGTGGYTF	TGTGCCAGCAGTCAGGGACAGGGAACAGGGGGTTACACCTTC
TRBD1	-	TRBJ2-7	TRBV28	CASEGQGGEQYF	TGTGCCAGTGAGGGACAGGGAGGCGAGCAGTACTTC
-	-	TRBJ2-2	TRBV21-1	CASSKGGAGPGELFF	TGTGCCAGCAGCAAAGGAGGAGCGGGACCCGGGGAGCTGTTTTTT
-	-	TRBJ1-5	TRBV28	CASSLLGQHQPQHF	TGTGCCAGCAGTTTATTGGGGCAACATCAGCCCCAGCATTTT
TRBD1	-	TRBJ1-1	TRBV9	CASSVVTGSSSTEAFF	TGTGCCAGCAGCGTAGTGACAGGGAGTTCCTCCACTGAAGCTTTCTTT
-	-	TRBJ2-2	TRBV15	CATSPTGQSGELFF	TGTGCCACCAGCCCAACCGGACAGTCCGGGGAGCTGTTTTTT
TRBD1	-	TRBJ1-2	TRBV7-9	CASSLDRGHGGYTF	TGTGCCAGCAGCTTAGACAGGGGGCATGGTGGCTACACCTTC
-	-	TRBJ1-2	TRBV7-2	CASSSRTVTYGYTF	TGTGCCAGCAGCTCTCGGACAGTGACATATGGCTACACCTTC
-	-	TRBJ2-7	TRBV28	CASSLDPGREQYF	TGTGCCAGCAGTTTAGACCCAGGGCGGGAACAGTACTTC
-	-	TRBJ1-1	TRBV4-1	CASSQDRSGNTEAFF	TGCGCCAGCAGCCAAGATAGGTCAGGGAACACTGAAGCTTTCTTT
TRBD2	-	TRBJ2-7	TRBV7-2	CASSPGGVRSYEQYF	TGTGCCAGCAGCCCTGGGGGGGTCCGGTCCTACGAGCAGTACTTC
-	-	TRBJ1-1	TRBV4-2	CASSPQRDSNTEAFF	TGTGCCAGCAGCCCTCAAAGGGACTCGAACACTGAAGCTTTCTTT
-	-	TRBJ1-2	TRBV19	CASKRPSWVGYTF	TGTGCCAGTAAGCGACCGAGCTGGGTTGGCTACACCTTC
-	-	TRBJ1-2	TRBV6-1	CASSAGINRKEDYGYTF	TGTGCCAGCAGTGCTGGGATTAACAGGAAAGAAGACTATGGCTACACCTTC
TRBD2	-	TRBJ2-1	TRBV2	CASTIGLAETKQFF	TGTGCCAGCACAATCGGACTAGCGGAAACTAAGCAGTTCTTC
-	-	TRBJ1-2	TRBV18	CASSPSDSMYGYTF	TGTGCCAGCTCGCCCTCGGACAGTATGTATGGCTACACCTTC
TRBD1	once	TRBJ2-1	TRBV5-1	CASKGDRAYNEQFF	TGCGCCAGCAAGGGGGACAGGGCATACAATGAGCAGTTCTTC
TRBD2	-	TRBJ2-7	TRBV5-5	CASSLGQGGYEQYF	TGTGCCAGCAGCTTGGGGCAGGGAGGGTACGAGCAGTACTTC
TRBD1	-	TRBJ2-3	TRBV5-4	CASSSPRGDTQYF	TGTGCCAGCAGCTCGCCCAGGGGGGATACGCAGTATTTT
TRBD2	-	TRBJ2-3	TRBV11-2	CASGGGRMNTQYF	TGTGCCAGCGGGGGAGGGAGGATGAATACGCAGTATTTT
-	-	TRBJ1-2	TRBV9	CASSVAAVARYGYTF	TGTGCCAGCAGCGTAGCTGCGGTCGCGAGGTATGGCTACACCTTC
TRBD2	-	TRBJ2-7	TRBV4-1	CASSQFPHTASGVTGESYEQYF	TGCGCCAGCAGCCAATTTCCCCACACGGCTAGCGGGGTAACTGGGGAATCCTACGAGCAGTACTTC
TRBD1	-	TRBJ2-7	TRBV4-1	CASSQAGTGVYEQYF	TGCGCCAGCAGCCAAGCCGGGACAGGGGTCTACGAGCAGTACTTC
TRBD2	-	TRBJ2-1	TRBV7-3	CASSPSWGRANEQFF	TGTGCCAGCAGCCCATCTTGGGGGAGGGCCAATGAGCAGTTCTTC
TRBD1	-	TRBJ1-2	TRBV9	CASSVEPRRDRSGYTF	TGTGCCAGCAGCGTAGAACCGAGGCGGGACAGATCAGGCTACACCTTC
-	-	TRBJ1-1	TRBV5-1	CASRGEGLSEAFF	TGCGCCAGCAGGGGGGAGGGTCTTTCTGAAGCTTTCTTT
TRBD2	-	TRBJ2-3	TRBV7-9	CASSPPGGRADTQYF	TGTGCCAGCAGCCCCCCCGGCGGGAGGGCAGATACGCAGTATTTT
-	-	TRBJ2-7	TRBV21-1	CASSKSGDSYEQYF	TGTGCCAGCAGCAAATCAGGGGATTCCTACGAGCAGTACTTC